This TCR beta chain appears in the sequencing data of a study of T-cell reconstitution after alpha-beta-depleted transplantation in children. Molecular barcoding with unique molecular identifiers was used for the TCRbeta library. TCRdb called the PCR reads again in MiXCR, with one record for every CDR3 protein. The data show about 610,000 distinct CDR3 sequences, more than 9% seen once. This clonotype was seen many times. Per germline, CDR1 PRHDT and CDR2 FYEKMQ (reference sequence). Trimming took off 0 bases at V and 4 bases at J, with 12 bases between the two ends. CDR3 length equals 16 residues. The V gene is TRBV13, the J gene TRBJ2-2; possible D gene TRBD1, 6 bases. Source: PBMCs from the stem cell graft donor, taken from the stem cell graft. This TCR came from a human donor who donated a stem cell graft to a child with acute myeloid leukemia. The CDR3 region is CASSLGAGVSTGELFF. CDR3 in DNA: TGTGCCAGCAGCTTAGGGGCAGGGGTAAGCACCGGGGAGCTGTTTTTT.